This TCR beta chain derives from a study of cytomegalovirus exposure and HLA in healthy donors. With 60 Vbeta and 13 Jbeta primers, the PCR was carried out. The data were produced by immunoSEQ multiplex PCR, yet TCRdb's version contains in-frame clones alone and is incomplete. The profile covers more than 130,000 clones, with 60% to 85% appearing a single time and over 6.5% taken by the ten largest. Germline CDR1 MNHNY, CDR2 SVGAGI (reference sequence). This CDR3 has 16 residues. J gave up 5 bases and V 6 bases, and 13 bases lay outside the gene matches. V is TRBV6-6 and J is TRBJ1-5, with TRBD1 matching 7 bases. The TCR sequence derives from a man aged 35-49 years in good health and CMV-seropositive. The sequenced sample was PBMCs. The CDR3 region has the DNA TGTGCCAGCAGACCTCCAACATCACAGGGGTATCAGCCCCAGCATTTT. Translation: CASRPPTSQGYQPQHF.